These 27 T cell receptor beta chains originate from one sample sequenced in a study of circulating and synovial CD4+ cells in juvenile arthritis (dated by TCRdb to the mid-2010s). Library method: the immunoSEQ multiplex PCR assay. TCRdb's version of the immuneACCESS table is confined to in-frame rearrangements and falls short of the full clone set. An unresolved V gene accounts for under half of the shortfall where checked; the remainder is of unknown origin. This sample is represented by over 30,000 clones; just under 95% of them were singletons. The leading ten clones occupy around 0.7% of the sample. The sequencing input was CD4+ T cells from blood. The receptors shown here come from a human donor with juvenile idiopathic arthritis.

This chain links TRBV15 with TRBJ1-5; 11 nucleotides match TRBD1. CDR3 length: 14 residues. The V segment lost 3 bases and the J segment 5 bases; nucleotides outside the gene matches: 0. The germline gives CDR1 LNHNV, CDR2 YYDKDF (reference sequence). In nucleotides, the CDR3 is TGTGCCACCAGCAGGGGACAGGGGGATCAGCCCCAGCATTTT. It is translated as CATSRGQGDQPQHF.

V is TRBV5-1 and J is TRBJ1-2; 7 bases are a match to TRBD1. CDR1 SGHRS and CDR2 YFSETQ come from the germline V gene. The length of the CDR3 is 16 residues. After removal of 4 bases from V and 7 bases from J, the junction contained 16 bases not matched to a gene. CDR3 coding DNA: TGCGCCAGCAGCCGGTCGGCCGGGACAGAGCAGGCTGGCTACACCTTC. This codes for CASSRSAGTEQAGYTF.

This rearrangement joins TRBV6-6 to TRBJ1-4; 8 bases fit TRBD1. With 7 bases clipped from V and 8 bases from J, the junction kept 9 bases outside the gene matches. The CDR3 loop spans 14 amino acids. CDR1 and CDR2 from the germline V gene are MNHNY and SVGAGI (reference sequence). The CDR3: CASIDRGDKEKLFF. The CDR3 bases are TGTGCCAGCATTGACAGGGGTGATAAGGAAAAACTGTTTTTT.

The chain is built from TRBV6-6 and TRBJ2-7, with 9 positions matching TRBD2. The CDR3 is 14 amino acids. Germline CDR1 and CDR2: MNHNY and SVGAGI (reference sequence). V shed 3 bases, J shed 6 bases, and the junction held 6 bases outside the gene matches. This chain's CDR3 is CASSYRAGGGEQYF. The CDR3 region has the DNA TGTGCCAGCAGTTATCGGGCGGGAGGGGGCGAGCAGTACTTC.

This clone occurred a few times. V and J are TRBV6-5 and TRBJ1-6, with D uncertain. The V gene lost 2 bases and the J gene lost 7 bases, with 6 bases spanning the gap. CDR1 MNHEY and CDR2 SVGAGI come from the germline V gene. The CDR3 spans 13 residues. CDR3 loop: CASSYNGNSPLHF. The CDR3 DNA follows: TGTGCCAGCAGTTACAACGGGAATTCACCCCTCCACTTT.

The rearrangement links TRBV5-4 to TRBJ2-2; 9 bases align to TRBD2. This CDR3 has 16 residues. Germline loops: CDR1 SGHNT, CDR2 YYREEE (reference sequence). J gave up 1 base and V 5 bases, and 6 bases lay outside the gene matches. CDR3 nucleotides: TGTGCCAGCAGGGGAATTAGCGGGGGGAACACCGGGGAGCTGTTTTTT. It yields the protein CASRGISGGNTGELFF.

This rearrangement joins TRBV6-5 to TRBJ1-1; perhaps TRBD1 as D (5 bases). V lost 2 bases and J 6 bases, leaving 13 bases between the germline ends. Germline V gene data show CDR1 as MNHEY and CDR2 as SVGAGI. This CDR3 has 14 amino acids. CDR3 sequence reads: CASSYPRDFAEAFF. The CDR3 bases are TGTGCCAGCAGTTACCCCCGGGACTTTGCTGAAGCTTTCTTT.

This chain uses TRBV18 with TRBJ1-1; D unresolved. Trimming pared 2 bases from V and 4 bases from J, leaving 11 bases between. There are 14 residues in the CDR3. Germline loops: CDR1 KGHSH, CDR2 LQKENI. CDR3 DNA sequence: TGTGCCAGCTCACCATTGGAACTAGGCACTGAAGCTTTCTTT. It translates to CASSPLELGTEAFF.

CDR3 bases: TGTGCCAGTAGGCCTCGGGATAGCGGCTACGAGCAGTACTTC. It translates to CASRPRDSGYEQYF. The genes are TRBV19 and TRBJ2-7, with D possibly matching TRBD2 (6 bases). Germline V lookup: CDR1 LNHDA, CDR2 SQIVND (reference sequence). The CDR3 covers 14 residues. V was pared by 6 bases and J by 3 bases, with 15 bases between.

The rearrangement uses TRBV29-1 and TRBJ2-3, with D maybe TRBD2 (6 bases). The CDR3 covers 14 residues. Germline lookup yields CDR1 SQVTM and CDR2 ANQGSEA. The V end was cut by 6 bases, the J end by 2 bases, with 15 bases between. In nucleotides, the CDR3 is TGCAGCGTAGGAGTGGGGACTGCCACAGATACGCAGTATTTT. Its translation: CSVGVGTATDTQYF.

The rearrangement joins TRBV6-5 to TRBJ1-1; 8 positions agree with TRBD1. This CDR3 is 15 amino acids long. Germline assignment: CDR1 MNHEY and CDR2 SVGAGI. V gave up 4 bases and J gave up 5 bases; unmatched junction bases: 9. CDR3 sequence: CASSFTGGIGTEAFF. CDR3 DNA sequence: TGTGCCAGCAGTTTCACAGGGGGAATAGGGACTGAAGCTTTCTTT.

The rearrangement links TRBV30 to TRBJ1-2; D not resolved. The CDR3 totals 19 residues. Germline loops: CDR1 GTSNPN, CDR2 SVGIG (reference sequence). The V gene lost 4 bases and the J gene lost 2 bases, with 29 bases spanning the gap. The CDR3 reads CAWTRFERLGAMSNYGYTF. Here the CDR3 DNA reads TGTGCCTGGACCCGGTTCGAGCGATTAGGAGCTATGTCAAACTATGGCTACACCTTC.

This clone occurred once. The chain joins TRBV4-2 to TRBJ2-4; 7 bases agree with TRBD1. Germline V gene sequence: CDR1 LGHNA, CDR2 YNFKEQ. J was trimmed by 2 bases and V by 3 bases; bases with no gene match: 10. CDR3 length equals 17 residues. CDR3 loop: CASSQQGTGAPKNIQYF. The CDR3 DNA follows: TGTGCCAGCAGCCAGCAGGGCACAGGGGCGCCCAAAAACATTCAGTACTTC.

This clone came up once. CDR3 coding DNA: TGTGCCAGCAGCCTCAGTCCAGCGGATGAGCAGTTCTTC. Its protein is CASSLSPADEQFF. The chain carries TRBV11-3 and TRBJ2-1; D is possibly TRBD2 (5 bases). Deletions cut 5 bases from V and 8 bases from J, with 13 bases between. CDR1 and CDR2 (germline): SGHNT, YENEEA. The CDR3 has 13 residues.

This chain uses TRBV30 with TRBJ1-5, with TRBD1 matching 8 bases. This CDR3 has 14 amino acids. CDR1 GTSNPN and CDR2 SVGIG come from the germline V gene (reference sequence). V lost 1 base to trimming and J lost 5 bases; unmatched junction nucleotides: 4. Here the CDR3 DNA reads TGTGCCTGGAGTGAAATGACAGGGGATCAGCCCCAGCATTTT. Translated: CAWSEMTGDQPQHF.

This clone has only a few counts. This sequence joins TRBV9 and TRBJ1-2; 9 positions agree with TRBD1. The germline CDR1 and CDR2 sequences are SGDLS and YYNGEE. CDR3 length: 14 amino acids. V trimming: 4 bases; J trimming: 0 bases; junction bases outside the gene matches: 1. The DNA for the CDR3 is TGTGCCAGCAGCAGGGACAGGGCTAACTATGGCTACACCTTC. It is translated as CASSRDRANYGYTF.

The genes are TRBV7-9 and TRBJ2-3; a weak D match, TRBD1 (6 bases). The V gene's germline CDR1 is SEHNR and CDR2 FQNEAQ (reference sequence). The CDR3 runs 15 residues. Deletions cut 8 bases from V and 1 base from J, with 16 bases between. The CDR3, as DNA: TGTGCCAGCCTCAACAGGGATCCCCGCACAGATACGCAGTATTTT. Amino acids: CASLNRDPRTDTQYF.

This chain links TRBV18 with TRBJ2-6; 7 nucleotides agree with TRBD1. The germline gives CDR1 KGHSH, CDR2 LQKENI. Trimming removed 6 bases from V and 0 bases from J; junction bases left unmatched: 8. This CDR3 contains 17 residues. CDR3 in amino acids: CASSVDRSSSGANVLTF. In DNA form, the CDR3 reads TGTGCCAGCTCCGTGGACAGGTCCAGCTCTGGGGCCAACGTCCTGACTTTC.

CDR3 protein: CASSQDLLYTQYF. The CDR3 nucleotides read TGTGCCAGCAGCCAAGATTTATTATATACGCAGTATTTT. This sequence joins TRBV4-2 and TRBJ2-3; D is unresolved. V lost 0 bases and J 7 bases, leaving 8 bases between the germline ends. The CDR3 is made up of 13 amino acids. Germline CDR1 LGHNA, CDR2 YNFKEQ.

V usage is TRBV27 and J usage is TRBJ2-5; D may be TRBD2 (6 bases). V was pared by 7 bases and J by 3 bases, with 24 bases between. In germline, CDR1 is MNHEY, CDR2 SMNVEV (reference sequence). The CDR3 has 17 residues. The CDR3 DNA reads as TGTGCCAGCAATCTCCGGGCGCCGGGAGCACAGAAAGAGACCCAGTACTTC. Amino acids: CASNLRAPGAQKETQYF.

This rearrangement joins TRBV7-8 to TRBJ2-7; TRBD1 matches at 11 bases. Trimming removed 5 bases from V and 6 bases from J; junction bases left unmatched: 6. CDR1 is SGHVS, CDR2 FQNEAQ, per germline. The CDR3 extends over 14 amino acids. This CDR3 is CASSQRTGGGEQYF. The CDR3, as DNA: TGTGCCAGCAGCCAGCGGACAGGGGGCGGCGAGCAGTACTTC.

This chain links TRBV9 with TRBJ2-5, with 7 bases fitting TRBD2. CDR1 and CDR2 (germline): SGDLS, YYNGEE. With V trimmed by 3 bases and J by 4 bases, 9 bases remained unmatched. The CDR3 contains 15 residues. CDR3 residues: CASSAVGGRGETQYF. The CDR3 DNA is TGTGCCAGCAGCGCCGTAGGAGGGAGGGGAGAGACCCAGTACTTC. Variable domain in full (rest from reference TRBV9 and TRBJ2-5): DSGVTQTPKHLITATGQRVTLRCSPRSGDLSVYWYQQSLDQGLQFLIQYYNGEERAKGNILERFSAQQFPDLHSELNLSSLELGDSALYFCASSAVGGRGETQYFGPGTRLLVL.

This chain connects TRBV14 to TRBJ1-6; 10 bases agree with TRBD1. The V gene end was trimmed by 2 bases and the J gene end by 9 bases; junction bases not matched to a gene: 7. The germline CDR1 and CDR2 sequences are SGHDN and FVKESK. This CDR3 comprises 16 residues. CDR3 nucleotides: TGTGCCAGCAGCCAATGGATGGACAGGGGGAGTTCACCCCTCCACTTT. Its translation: CASSQWMDRGSSPLHF.

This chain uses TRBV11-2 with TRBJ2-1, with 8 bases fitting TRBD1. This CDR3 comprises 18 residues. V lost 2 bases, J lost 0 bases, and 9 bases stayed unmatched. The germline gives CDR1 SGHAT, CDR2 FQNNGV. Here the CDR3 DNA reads TGTGCCAGCAGCTTAAGCGAGGACAGGGCGAGCTCCTACAATGAGCAGTTCTTC. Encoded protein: CASSLSEDRASSYNEQFF.

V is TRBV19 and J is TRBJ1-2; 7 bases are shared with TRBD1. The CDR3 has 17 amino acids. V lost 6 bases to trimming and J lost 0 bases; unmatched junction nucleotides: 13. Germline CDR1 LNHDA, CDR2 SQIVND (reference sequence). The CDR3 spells CASSPIKDRAANYGYTF. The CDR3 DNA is TGTGCCAGTAGCCCGATAAAAGACAGGGCCGCTAACTATGGCTACACCTTC. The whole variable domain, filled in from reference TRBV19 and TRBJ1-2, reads DGGITQSPKYLFRKEGQNVTLSCEQNLNHDAMYWYRQDPGQGLRLIYYSQIVNDFQKGDIAEGYSVSREKKESFPLTVTSAQKNPTAFYLCASSPIKDRAANYGYTFGSGTRLTVV.

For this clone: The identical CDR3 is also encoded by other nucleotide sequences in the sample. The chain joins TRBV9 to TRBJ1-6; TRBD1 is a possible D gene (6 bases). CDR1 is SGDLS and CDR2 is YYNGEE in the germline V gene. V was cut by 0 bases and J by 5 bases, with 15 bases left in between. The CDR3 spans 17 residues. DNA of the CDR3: TGTGCCAGCAGCGTAGGGGACACTCGTCGCAATAATTCACCCCTCCACTTT. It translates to CASSVGDTRRNNSPLHF.

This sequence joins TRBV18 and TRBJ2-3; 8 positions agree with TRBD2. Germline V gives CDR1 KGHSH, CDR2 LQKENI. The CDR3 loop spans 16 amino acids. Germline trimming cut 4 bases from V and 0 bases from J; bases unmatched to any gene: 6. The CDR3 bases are TGTGCCAGCTCACTAACGAGCGGGGGTAGCACAGATACGCAGTATTTT. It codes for CASSLTSGGSTDTQYF.